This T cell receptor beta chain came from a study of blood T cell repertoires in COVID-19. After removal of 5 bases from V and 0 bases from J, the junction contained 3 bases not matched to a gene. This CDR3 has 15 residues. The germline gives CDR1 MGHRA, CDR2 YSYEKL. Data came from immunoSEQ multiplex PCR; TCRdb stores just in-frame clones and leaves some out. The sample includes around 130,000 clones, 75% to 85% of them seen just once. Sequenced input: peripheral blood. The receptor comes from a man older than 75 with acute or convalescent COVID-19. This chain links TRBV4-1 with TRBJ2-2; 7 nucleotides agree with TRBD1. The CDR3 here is CASSAGTANTGELFF. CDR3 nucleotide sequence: TGCGCCAGCAGCGCCGGGACAGCGAACACCGGGGAGCTGTTTTTT.